These 6 T cell receptor beta chains share one sample of origin, sequenced in a study of cytomegalovirus exposure and HLA in healthy donors. TCRdb keeps only in-frame clones here, not all; method: immunoSEQ multiplex PCR. The profile shows approximately 100,000 clones, more than 75% of them singletons. Specimen: PBMCs. These receptors were taken from a man between 18 and 29 years old in good health and CMV-seropositive.

The chain recombines TRBV11-2 with TRBJ2-1; 7 bases fit TRBD2. V dropped 4 bases and J dropped 2; count of bases not matched to a gene: 5. CDR1 is SGHAT, CDR2 FQNNGV, per germline. The CDR3 has 15 residues. The CDR3 region has the DNA TGTGCCAGCAGCTCCCGACTAGCCGCCTACAATGAGCAGTTCTTC. It is translated as CASSSRLAAYNEQFF.

This clone was recorded a few times. The rearrangement links TRBV4-3 to TRBJ2-3; 11 positions agree with TRBD2. Germline lookup yields CDR1 LGHNA and CDR2 YSLEER. The CDR3 contains 18 residues. The trim removed 3 bases at V and 0 bases at J, leaving 8 bases unmatched. The chain's CDR3 is CASSHRTSGPPSTDTQYF. CDR3 nucleotide sequence: TGCGCCAGCAGCCACCGGACTAGCGGGCCTCCTAGCACAGATACGCAGTATTTT.

This chain's CDR3 is CASSLVLGLNTEAFF. The DNA of the CDR3 is TGTGCCAGCAGCTTAGTGCTGGGGCTAAACACTGAAGCTTTCTTT. This chain joins TRBV7-2 and TRBJ1-1; D might be TRBD1 (5 bases). Germline CDR1 reads SGHTA; CDR2 reads FQGNSA. Trimming shortened V by 1 base and J by 2 bases, and 11 bases separated the two germline ends. The CDR3 is 15 amino acids.

The CDR3 DNA reads TGTGCCAGCAGCCAGAAGACAGTTAGCTCCTATAATTCACCCCTCCACTTT. Translating it yields CASSQKTVSSYNSPLHF. The chain joins TRBV5-6 to TRBJ1-6, with a tentative D call TRBD1 (5 bases). The CDR3 extends over 17 amino acids. V was trimmed by 4 bases and J by 0 bases, leaving 14 bases between them. CDR1 SGHDT and CDR2 YYEEEE come from the germline V gene. The whole variable domain, remainder taken from reference TRBV5-6 and TRBJ1-6, is DAGVTQSPTHLIKTRGQQVTLRCSPKSGHDTVSWYQQALGQGPQFIFQYYEEEERQRGNFPDRFSGHQFPNYSSELNVNALLLGDSALYLCASSQKTVSSYNSPLHFGNGTRLTVT.

Regarding this clone: Other DNA sequences in this sample translate to the same CDR3. The gene calls are TRBV18 and TRBJ2-6; 9 bases match TRBD1. CDR1 and CDR2 from the germline V gene are KGHSH and LQKENI. The CDR3 is made up of 17 amino acids. V lost 3 bases and J lost 0; bases outside the gene matches: 3. CDR3 sequence reads: CASSPGQGSSGANVLTF. CDR3 coding DNA: TGTGCCAGCTCACCGGGACAGGGAAGCTCTGGGGCCAACGTCCTGACTTTC.

The chain has TRBV19 and TRBJ2-1, with D tentatively TRBD2 (5 bases). The CDR3 loop spans 16 amino acids. Trimming took 7 bases from V and 0 from J, leaving 16 bases between them. CDR1 is LNHDA, CDR2 SQIVND, per germline (reference sequence). The CDR3: CASTISTAASYNEQFF. The CDR3 bases are TGTGCCAGTACCATATCCACAGCGGCCTCCTACAATGAGCAGTTCTTC.